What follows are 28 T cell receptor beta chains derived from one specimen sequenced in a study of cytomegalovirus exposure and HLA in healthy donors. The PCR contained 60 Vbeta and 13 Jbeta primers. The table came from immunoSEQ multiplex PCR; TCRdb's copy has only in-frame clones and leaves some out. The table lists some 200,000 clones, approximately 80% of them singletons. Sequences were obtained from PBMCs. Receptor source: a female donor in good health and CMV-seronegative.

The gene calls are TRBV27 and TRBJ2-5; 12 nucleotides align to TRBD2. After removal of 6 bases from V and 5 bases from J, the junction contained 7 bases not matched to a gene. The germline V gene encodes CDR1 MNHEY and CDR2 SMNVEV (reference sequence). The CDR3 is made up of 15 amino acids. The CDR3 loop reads CASRSSGGARETQYF. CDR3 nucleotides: TGTGCCAGCAGATCTAGCGGGGGGGCCCGGGAGACCCAGTACTTC.

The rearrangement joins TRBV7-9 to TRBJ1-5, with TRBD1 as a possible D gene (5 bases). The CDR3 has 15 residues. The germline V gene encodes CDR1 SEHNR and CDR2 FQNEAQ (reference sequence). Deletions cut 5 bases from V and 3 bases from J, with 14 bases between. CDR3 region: CASSPVGGNNQPQHF. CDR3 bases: TGTGCCAGCAGCCCAGTGGGGGGGAACAATCAGCCCCAGCATTTT.

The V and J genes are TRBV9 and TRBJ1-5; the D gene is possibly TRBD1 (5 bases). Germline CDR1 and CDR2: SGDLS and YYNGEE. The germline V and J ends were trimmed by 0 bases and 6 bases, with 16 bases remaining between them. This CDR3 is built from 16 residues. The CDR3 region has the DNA TGTGCCAGCAGCGTAGGCCCCCCAGGGATTGGTCAGCCCCAGCATTTT. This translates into CASSVGPPGIGQPQHF. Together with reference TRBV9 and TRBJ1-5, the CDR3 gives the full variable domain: DSGVTQTPKHLITATGQRVTLRCSPRSGDLSVYWYQQSLDQGLQFLIQYYNGEERAKGNILERFSAQQFPDLHSELNLSSLELGDSALYFCASSVGPPGIGQPQHFGDGTRLSIL.

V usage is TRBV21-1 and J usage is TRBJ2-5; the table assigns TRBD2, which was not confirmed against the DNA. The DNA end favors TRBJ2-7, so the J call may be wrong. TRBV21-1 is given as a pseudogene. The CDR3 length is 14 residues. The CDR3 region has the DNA TGTGCCAGGAGAGGCGGGAGTAATAACTACGAGCAGTACTTC. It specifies CARRGGSNNYEQYF.

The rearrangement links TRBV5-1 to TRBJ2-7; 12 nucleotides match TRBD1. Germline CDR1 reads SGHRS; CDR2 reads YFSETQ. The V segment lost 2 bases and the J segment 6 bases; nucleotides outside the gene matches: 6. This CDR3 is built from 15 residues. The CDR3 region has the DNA TGCGCCAGCAGCTTTCGCCCGGGACAGGGGGCCGAGCAGTACTTC. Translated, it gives CASSFRPGQGAEQYF.

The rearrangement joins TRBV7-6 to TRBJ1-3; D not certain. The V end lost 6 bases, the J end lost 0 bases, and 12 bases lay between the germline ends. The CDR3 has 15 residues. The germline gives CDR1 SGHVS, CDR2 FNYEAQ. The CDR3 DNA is TGTGCCAGCAGTCTTCCGGGAGACTCTGGAAACACCATATATTTT. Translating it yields CASSLPGDSGNTIYF.

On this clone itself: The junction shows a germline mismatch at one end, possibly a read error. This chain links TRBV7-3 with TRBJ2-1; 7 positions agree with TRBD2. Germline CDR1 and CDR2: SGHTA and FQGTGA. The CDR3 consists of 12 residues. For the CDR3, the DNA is TGTTCCAGCAGCCTAGGGAGGGAAAGGCAGTTCTTC. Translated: CSSSLGRERQFF. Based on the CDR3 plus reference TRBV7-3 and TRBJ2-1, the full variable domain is GAGVSQTPSNKVTEKGKYVELRCDPISGHTALYWYRQSLGQGPEFLIYFQGTGAADDSGLPNDRFFAVRPEGSVSTLKIQRTERGDSAVYLCSSSLGRERQFFGPGTRLTVL.

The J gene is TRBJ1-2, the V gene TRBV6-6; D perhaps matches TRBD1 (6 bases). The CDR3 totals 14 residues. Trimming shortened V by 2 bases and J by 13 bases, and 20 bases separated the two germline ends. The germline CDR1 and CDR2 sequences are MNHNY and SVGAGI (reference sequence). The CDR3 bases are TGTGCCAGCAGTTACCCCGACAGGTTCCCATATGGCACCTTC. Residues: CASSYPDRFPYGTF.

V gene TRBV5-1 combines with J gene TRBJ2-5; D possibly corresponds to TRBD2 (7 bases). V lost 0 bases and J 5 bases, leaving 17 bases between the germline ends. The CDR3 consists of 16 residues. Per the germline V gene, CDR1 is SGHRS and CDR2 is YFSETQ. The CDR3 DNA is TGCGCCAGCAGCTTGGAGATGGCCAGGGGAGGGGAGACCCAGTACTTC. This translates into CASSLEMARGGETQYF.

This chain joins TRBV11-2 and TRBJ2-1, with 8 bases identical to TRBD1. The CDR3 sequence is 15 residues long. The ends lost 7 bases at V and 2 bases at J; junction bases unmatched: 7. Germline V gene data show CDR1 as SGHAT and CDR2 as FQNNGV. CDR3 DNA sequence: TGTGCCAGCACCCTGGGGACAGGCGCCTACAATGAGCAGTTCTTC. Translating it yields CASTLGTGAYNEQFF. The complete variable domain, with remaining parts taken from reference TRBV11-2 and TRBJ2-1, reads EAGVAQSPRYKIIEKRQSVAFWCNPISGHATLYWYQQILGQGPKLLIQFQNNGVVDDSQLPKDRFSAERLKGVDSTLKIQPAKLEDSAVYLCASTLGTGAYNEQFFGPGTRLTVL.

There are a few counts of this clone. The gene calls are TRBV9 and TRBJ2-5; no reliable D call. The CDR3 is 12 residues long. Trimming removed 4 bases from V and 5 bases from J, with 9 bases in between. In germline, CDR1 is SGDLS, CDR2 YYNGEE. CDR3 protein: CASSHAQETQYF. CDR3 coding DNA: TGTGCCAGCAGCCATGCCCAGGAGACCCAGTACTTC.

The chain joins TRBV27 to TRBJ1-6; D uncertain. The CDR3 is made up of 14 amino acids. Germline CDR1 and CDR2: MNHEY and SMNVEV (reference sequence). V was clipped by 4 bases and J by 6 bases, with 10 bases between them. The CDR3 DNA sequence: TGTGCCAGCAGTTACGGATCGGGTAATTCACCCCTCCACTTT. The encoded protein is CASSYGSGNSPLHF.

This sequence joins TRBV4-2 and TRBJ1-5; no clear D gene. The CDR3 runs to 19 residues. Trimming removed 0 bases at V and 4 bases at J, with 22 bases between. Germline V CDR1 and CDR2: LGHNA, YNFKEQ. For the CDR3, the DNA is TGTGCCAGCAGCCAAGATTTCTCCAGTCCGGGAGCCTCTAATCAGCCCCAGCATTTT. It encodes CASSQDFSSPGASNQPQHF.

In nucleotides, the CDR3 is TGCGCCAGCAGCTTGGGGACAGGGGGGACTGAAGCTTTCTTT. Its translation is CASSLGTGGTEAFF. The chain couples TRBV5-1 to TRBJ1-1; TRBD1 aligns across 10 bases. The trim removed 0 bases at V and 5 bases at J, leaving 1 base unmatched. The CDR3 is made up of 14 amino acids. The V gene's germline CDR1 is SGHRS and CDR2 YFSETQ.

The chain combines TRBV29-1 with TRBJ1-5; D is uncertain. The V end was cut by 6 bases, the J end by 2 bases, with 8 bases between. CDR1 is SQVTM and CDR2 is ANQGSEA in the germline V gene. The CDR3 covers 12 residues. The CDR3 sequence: CSVREGNQPQHF. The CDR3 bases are TGCAGCGTCCGGGAAGGCAATCAGCCCCAGCATTTT.

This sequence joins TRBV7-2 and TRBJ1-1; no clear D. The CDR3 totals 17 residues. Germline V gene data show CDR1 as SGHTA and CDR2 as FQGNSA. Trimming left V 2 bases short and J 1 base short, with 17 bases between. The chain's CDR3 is CASSLKRRWDGNTEAFF. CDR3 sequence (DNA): TGTGCCAGCAGCTTAAAGCGGCGGTGGGATGGGAACACTGAAGCTTTCTTT. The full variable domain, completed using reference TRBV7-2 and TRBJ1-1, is GAGVSQSPSNKVTEKGKDVELRCDPISGHTALYWYRQSLGQGLEFLIYFQGNSAPDKSGLPSDRFSAERTGGSVSTLTIQRTQQEDSAVYLCASSLKRRWDGNTEAFFGQGTRLTVV.

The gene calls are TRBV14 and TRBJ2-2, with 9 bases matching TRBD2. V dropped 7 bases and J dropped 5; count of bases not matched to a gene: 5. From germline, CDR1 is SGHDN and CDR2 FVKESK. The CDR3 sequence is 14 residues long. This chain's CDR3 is CASTAGGETGELFF. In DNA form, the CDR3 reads TGTGCCAGCACGGCGGGGGGGGAGACCGGGGAGCTGTTTTTT.

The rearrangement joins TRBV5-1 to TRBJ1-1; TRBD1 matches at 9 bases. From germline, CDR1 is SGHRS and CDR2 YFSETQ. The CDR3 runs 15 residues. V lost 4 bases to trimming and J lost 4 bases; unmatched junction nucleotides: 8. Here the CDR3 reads CASSPRDREGTEAFF. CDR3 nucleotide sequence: TGCGCCAGCAGCCCACGGGACAGGGAGGGCACTGAAGCTTTCTTT.

CDR3 bases: TGTGCCAGCAGCTTTGGGGGAGGAGGCGAGCAGTACTTC. Protein: CASSFGGGGEQYF. The genes are TRBV7-8 and TRBJ2-7; maybe TRBD2 (6 bases). The CDR3 extends over 13 amino acids. Germline V gene lookup returns CDR1 SGHVS and CDR2 FQNEAQ. The V end lost 3 bases, the J end lost 6 bases, and 12 bases lay between the germline ends.

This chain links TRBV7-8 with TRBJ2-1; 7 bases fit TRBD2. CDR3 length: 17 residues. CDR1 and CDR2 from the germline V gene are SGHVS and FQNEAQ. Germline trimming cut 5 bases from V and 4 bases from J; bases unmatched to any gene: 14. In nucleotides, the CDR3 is TGTGCCAGCAGCCCCTCATTTCGAGCGGGAACTTACAATGAGCAGTTCTTC. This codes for CASSPSFRAGTYNEQFF.

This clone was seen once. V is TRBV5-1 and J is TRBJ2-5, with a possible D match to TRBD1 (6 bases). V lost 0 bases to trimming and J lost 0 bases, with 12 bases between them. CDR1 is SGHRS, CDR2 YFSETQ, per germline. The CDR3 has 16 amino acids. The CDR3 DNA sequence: TGCGCCAGCAGCTTGGCCTCAGGGACACACCAAGAGACCCAGTACTTC. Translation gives CASSLASGTHQETQYF.

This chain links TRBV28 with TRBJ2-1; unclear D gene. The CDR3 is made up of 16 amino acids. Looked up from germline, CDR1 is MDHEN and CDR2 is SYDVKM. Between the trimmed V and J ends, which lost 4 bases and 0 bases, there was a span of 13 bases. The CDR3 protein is CASSSLAASSYNEQFF. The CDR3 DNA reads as TGTGCCAGCAGTTCGCTGGCTGCAAGCTCCTACAATGAGCAGTTCTTC.

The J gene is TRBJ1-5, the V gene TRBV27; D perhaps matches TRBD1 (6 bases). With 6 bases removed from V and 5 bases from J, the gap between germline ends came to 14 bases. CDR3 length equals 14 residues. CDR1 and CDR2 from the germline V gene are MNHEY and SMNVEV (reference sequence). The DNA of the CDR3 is TGTGCCAGCAGCACTGACAGGCACTATCAGCCCCAGCATTTT. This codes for CASSTDRHYQPQHF.

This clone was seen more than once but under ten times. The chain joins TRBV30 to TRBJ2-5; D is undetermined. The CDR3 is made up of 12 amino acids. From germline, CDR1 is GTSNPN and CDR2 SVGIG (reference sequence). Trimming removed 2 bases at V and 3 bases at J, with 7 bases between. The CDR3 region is CAWSPTEETQYF. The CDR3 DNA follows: TGTGCCTGGAGTCCTACCGAAGAGACCCAGTACTTC.

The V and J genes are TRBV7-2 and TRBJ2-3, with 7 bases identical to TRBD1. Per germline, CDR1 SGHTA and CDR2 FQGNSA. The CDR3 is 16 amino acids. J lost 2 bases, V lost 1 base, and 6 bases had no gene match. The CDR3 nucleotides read TGTGCCAGCAGCTTAGTCCGGGACAGCCCCACAGATACGCAGTATTTT. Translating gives CASSLVRDSPTDTQYF.

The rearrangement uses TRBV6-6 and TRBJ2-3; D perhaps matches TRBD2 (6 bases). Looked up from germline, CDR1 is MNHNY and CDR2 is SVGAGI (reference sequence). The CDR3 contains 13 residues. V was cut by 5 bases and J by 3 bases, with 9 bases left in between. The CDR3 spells CASSIRGTDTQYF. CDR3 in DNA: TGTGCCAGCAGTATTCGGGGGACAGATACGCAGTATTTT.

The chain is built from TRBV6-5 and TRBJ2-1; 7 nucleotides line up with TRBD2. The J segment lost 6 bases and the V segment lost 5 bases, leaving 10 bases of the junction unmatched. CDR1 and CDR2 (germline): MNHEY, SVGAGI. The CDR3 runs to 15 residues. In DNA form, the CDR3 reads TGTGCCAGCAGTCGGACTAGTACGGGGATCAATGAGCAGTTCTTC. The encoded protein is CASSRTSTGINEQFF.

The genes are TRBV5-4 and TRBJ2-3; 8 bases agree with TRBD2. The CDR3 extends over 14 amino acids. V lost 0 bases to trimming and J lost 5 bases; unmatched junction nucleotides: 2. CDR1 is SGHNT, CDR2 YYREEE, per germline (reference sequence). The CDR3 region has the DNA TGTGCCAGCAGCTTGGCAACTAGCGGAGATACGCAGTATTTT. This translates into CASSLATSGDTQYF. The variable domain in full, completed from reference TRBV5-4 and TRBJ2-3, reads ETGVTQSPTHLIKTRGQQVTLRCSSQSGHNTVSWYQQALGQGPQFIFQYYREEENGRGNFPPRFSGLQFPNYSSELNVNALELDDSALYLCASSLATSGDTQYFGPGTRLTVL.